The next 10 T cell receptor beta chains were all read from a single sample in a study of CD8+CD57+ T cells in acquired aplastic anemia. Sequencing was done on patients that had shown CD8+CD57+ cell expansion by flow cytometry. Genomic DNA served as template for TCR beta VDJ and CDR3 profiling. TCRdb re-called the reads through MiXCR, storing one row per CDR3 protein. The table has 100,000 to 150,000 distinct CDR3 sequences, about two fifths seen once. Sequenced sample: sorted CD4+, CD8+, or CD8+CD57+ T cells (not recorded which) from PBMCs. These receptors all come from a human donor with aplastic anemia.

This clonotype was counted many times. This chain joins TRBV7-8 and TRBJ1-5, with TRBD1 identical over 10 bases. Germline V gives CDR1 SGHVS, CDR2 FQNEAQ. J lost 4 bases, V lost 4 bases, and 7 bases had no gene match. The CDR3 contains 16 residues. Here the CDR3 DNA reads TGTGCCAGCAGCTCGAGGGGGACAGGGGTTAATCAGCCCCAGCATTTT. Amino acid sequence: CASSSRGTGVNQPQHF.

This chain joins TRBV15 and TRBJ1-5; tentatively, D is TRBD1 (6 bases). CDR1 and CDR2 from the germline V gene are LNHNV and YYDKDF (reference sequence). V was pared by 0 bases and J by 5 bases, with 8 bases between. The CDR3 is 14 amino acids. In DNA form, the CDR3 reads TGTGCCACCAGCAGAGAAAGGGGGTATCAGCCCCAGCATTTT. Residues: CATSRERGYQPQHF.

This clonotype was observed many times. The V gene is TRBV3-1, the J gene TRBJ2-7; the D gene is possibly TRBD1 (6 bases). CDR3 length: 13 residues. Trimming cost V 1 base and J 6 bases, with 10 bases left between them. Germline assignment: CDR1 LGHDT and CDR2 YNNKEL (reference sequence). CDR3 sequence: CASSQGRGSEQYV. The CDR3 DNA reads TGTGCCAGCAGCCAAGGTAGGGGGTCCGAGCAGTACGTC.

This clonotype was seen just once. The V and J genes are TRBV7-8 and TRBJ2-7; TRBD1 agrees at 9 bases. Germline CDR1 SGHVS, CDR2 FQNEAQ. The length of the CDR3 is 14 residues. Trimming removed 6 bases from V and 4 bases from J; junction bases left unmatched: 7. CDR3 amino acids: CASSVQGANYEQYF. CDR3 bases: TGTGCCAGCAGTGTACAGGGGGCGAATTACGAGCAGTACTTC.

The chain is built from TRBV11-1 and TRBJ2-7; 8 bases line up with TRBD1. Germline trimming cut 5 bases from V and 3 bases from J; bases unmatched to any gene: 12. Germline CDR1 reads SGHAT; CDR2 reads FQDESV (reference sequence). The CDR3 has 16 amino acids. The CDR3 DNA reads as TGTGCCAGCAGCCTAACCCCAGGGGGCAGGAACTACGAGCAGTACGTC. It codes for CASSLTPGGRNYEQYV.

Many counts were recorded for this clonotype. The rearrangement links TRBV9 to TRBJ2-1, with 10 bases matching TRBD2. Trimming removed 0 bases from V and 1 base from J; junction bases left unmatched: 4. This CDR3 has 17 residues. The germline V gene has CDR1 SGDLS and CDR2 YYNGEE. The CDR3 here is CASSVAQRGGSYNEQFF. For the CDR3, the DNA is TGTGCCAGCAGCGTAGCCCAGCGGGGGGGATCCTACAATGAGCAGTTCTTC.

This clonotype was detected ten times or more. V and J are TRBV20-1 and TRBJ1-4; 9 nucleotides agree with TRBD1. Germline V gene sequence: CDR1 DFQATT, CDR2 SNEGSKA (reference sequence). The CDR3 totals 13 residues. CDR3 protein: CSPRGTGREKLFF. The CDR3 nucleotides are TGCAGCCCCCGGGGGACAGGGCGTGAAAAACTGTTTTTT.

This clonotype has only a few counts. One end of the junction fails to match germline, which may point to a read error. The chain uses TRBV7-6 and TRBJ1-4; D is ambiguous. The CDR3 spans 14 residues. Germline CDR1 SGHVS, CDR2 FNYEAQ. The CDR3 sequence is CASSSRRGNGKLFF. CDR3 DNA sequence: TGTGCCAGCAGCTCCCGACGCGGGAATGGAAAACTGTTTTTT.

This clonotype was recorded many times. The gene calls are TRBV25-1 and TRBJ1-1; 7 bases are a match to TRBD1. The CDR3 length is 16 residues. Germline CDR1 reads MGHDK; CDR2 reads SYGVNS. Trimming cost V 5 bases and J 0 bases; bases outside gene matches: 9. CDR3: CASSPLWGQMNTEAFF. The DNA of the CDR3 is TGTGCCAGCAGTCCCCTATGGGGACAGATGAACACTGAAGCTTTCTTT.

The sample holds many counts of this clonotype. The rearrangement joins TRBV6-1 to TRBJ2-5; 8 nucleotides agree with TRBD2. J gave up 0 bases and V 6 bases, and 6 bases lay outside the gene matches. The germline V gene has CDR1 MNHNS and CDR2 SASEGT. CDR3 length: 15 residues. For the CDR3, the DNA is TGTGCCAGCAGCCGTAGCGGGGCTAACCAAGAGACCCAGTACTTC. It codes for CASSRSGANQETQYF.